This T cell receptor (beta chain) was captured by sequencing in a study of OX40 agonist ivuxolimab in advanced cancers. Across the whole study: Ivuxolimab is a fully human IgG2 antibody that activates OX40 (CD134).

Sequenced by immunoSEQ multiplex PCR; TCRdb stores in-frame clones only, minus some. The data contain some 50,000 clones, under 90% of them singletons. Remarks on this clone: Its antigen is not known.

Notes on the study in general: Undetermined was the antigen specificity of the expanded peripheral T cells.

This CDR3 has 16 residues. Germline trimming cut 4 bases from V and 1 base from J; bases unmatched to any gene: 1. The germline gives CDR1 MGHRA, CDR2 YSYEKL. The J gene is TRBJ2-1, the V gene TRBV4-1; 13 nucleotides line up with TRBD2. The sample in question was CD4+ or CD8+ T cells sorted from blood, obtained in a trial of the OX40 agonist ivuxolimab. The sequence was obtained from an adult with an advanced solid tumor such as melanoma, head and neck, liver or kidney cancer. CDR3 loop: CASSRGLAGSYNEQFF. In nucleotides, the CDR3 is TGCGCCAGCAGCCGGGGACTAGCGGGGTCCTACAATGAGCAGTTCTTC.